The 13 T cell receptor beta chains below come from one sample, sequenced in a study of early T cells in non-severe SARS-CoV-2 infection. TCRdb independently ran MiXCR on the 5' RACE reads; one entry per CDR3 protein. The sample lists about 50,000 distinct CDR3 sequences; roughly 12% were seen once. The material sequenced was whole blood, taken at baseline. Source of these receptors: an adult who was a healthcare worker with PCR-confirmed SARS-CoV-2 infection or an uninfected control (not recorded which).

This clonotype has a count of ten or more. The chain recombines TRBV9 with TRBJ2-3; TRBD2 matches 7 bases. CDR3 length: 16 residues. Per the germline V gene, CDR1 is SGDLS and CDR2 is YYNGEE. The trim removed 2 bases at V and 2 bases at J, leaving 8 bases unmatched. CDR3 amino acids: CASSVQGGELTDTQYF. The CDR3 DNA is TGTGCCAGCAGCGTCCAGGGAGGGGAACTCACAGATACGCAGTATTTT.

In DNA form, the CDR3 reads TGTGCCAGCAGTGGGGGACTAGCGGGAGCGCGAGAGACCCAGTACTTC. Encoded protein: CASSGGLAGARETQYF. V is TRBV2 and J is TRBJ2-5; 14 bases fit TRBD2. The CDR3 has 16 amino acids. V was pared by 4 bases and J by 4 bases, with 5 bases of the junction left unmatched. CDR1 is SNHLY and CDR2 is FYNNEI in the germline V gene. The whole variable domain, remainder taken from reference TRBV2 and TRBJ2-5, is EPEVTQTPSHQVTQMGQEVILRCVPISNHLYFYWYRQILGQKVEFLVSFYNNEISEKSEIFDDQFSVERPDGSNFTLKIRSTKLEDSAMYFCASSGGLAGARETQYFGPGTRLLVL.

This clonotype was counted only a few times. The chain uses TRBV6-1 and TRBJ2-2; 9 nucleotides match TRBD1. Germline CDR1 MNHNS, CDR2 SASEGT. This CDR3 comprises 15 residues. The junction had 6 bases not matched to a gene; V was cut back by 6 bases and J by 4 bases. The CDR3 loop reads CASRRGQGSTGELFF. CDR3 sequence (DNA): TGTGCCAGCAGAAGAGGACAGGGGAGCACCGGGGAGCTGTTTTTT.

This clonotype has more than one count but fewer than ten. The chain recombines TRBV27 with TRBJ2-7; 10 bases are a match to TRBD1. The V and J ends lost 8 bases and 9 bases, in that order; junction bases with no gene match: 16. The CDR3 loop spans 15 amino acids. Germline values: CDR1 MNHEY, CDR2 SMNVEV (reference sequence). The DNA of the CDR3 is TGTGCCAGCGGCTCTCGACAGGGGGCAAGGGAGGGGCAGTACTTC. Translating it yields CASGSRQGAREGQYF.

A word on this clonotype: A clone one base away is much larger, so this may be a read error. The rearrangement joins TRBV4-2 to TRBJ2-7; a weak D match, TRBD2 (6 bases). Germline V gene lookup returns CDR1 LGHNA and CDR2 YNFKEQ. The CDR3 is 15 residues long. The CDR3 here is CASSFTSGSSHEQYF. The CDR3 nucleotides are TGTGCCAGCAGCTTTACCTCCGGGAGCTCCCACGAGCAGTACTTC.

This chain joins TRBV2 and TRBJ2-7, with 9 nucleotides matching TRBD1. Germline trimming cut 4 bases from V and 5 bases from J; bases unmatched to any gene: 6. Germline V lookup: CDR1 SNHLY, CDR2 FYNNEI. This CDR3 comprises 14 residues. This chain's CDR3 is CASSVFWTGDEQYF. CDR3 bases: TGTGCCAGCAGTGTGTTCTGGACAGGGGACGAGCAGTACTTC.

The gene calls are TRBV11-2 and TRBJ1-1; tentatively, D is TRBD1 (6 bases). The germline gives CDR1 SGHAT, CDR2 FQNNGV. CDR3 length: 14 residues. Trimming pared 5 bases from V and 6 bases from J, leaving 16 bases between. CDR3 DNA sequence: TGTGCCAGCAGCGGACAATGGGGGCAGCCTGAAGCTTTCTTT. It specifies CASSGQWGQPEAFF.

V is TRBV5-4 and J is TRBJ2-1; D is ambiguous. Germline CDR1 and CDR2: SGHNT and YYREEE (reference sequence). The CDR3 totals 14 residues. V was cut by 3 bases and J by 7 bases, with 14 bases left in between. CDR3 loop: CASSSGLLPNEQFF. CDR3 coding DNA: TGTGCCAGCAGCTCGGGCTTGCTTCCGAATGAGCAGTTCTTC.

The chain uses TRBV12-3 or TRBV12-4 and TRBJ2-1; D might be TRBD2 (5 bases). This CDR3 has 17 amino acids. V was shortened by 5 bases and J by 2 bases, with 19 bases between the two germline ends. The CDR3 region has the DNA TGTGCCAGCAGTCTAGACGGGGATCGGGCCCCCTACAATGAGCAGTTCTTC. Protein product: CASSLDGDRAPYNEQFF.

A few counts support this clonotype. The rearrangement joins TRBV9 to TRBJ1-3; 8 nucleotides agree with TRBD1. The trim removed 4 bases at V and 0 bases at J, leaving 9 bases unmatched. This CDR3 comprises 17 residues. Germline values: CDR1 SGDLS, CDR2 YYNGEE. CDR3 in DNA: TGTGCCAGCAGCACAGGAGGACAGGGCAGCTCTGGAAACACCATATATTTT. It codes for CASSTGGQGSSGNTIYF.

This clonotype was counted ten times or more. The chain links TRBV12-3 or TRBV12-4 to TRBJ1-2; tentative D call: TRBD1 (6 bases). Deletions cut 4 bases from V and 4 bases from J, with 13 bases between. CDR3 length equals 14 residues. The CDR3, as DNA: TGTGCCAGCAGTTCCCGACAGGCCGGCTATGGCTACACCTTC. As protein: CASSSRQAGYGYTF.

This clonotype was seen many times. The chain joins TRBV12-3 or TRBV12-4 to TRBJ2-6, with D unclear. V lost 5 bases to trimming and J lost 4 bases, with 3 bases between them. This CDR3 is built from 12 residues. The CDR3 coding sequence is TGTGCCAGCAGTACCGGGGCCAACGTCCTGACTTTC. Translating gives CASSTGANVLTF.

The chain joins TRBV11-3 to TRBJ2-7, with D unresolved. Trimming removed 3 bases from V and 4 bases from J, with 4 bases in between. Germline values: CDR1 SGHNT, CDR2 YENEEA. The CDR3 consists of 11 residues. CDR3 protein: CASSFEYEQYF. CDR3 bases: TGTGCCAGCAGCTTTGAGTACGAGCAGTACTTC.